Shown below are 6 T cell receptor beta chains from a single sample sequenced in a study of OX40 agonist ivuxolimab in advanced cancers. TCRdb's table, derived via immunoSEQ multiplex PCR, lists solely in-frame clones and lacks some. Seen here are tens of thousands of clones, 75% to 95% observed once, and the top ten hold roughly 7.4%. The sample consisted of CD4+ or CD8+ T cells sorted from blood, taken in a trial of the OX40 agonist ivuxolimab. These receptors were taken from an adult with an advanced solid tumor such as melanoma, head and neck, liver or kidney cancer.

This chain connects TRBV19 to TRBJ2-2; 8 bases match TRBD1. The CDR3 is 16 amino acids. Germline V gene data show CDR1 as LNHDA and CDR2 as SQIVND (reference sequence). Trimming at V came to 4 bases and at J to 4 bases, leaving 8 bases not matched to a gene. The CDR3 DNA reads TGTGCCAGTAGTACGCAGGGGGCGGTGAGCACCGGGGAGCTGTTTTTT. This sequence encodes CASSTQGAVSTGELFF.

CDR3 bases: TGTGCCTGGAGTGTACTAGGGGCCTACGAGCAGTACTTC. Its translation: CAWSVLGAYEQYF. The gene calls are TRBV30 and TRBJ2-7; D possibly matches TRBD1 or TRBD2 (5 bases each). Trimming shortened V by 0 bases and J by 2 bases, and 8 bases separated the two germline ends. Germline V gene data show CDR1 as GTSNPN and CDR2 as SVGIG (reference sequence). The CDR3 consists of 13 residues.

To note about this clone: A read error may produce the germline difference seen at one junction end. The same CDR3 is also encoded by other DNA sequences in this sample. This sequence joins TRBV12-5 and TRBJ2-5, with D unclear. The CDR3 sequence is 15 residues long. CDR1 is LGHNT, CDR2 FRNRAP, per germline. This CDR3 is CASGPLGRLQETQYF. The CDR3 nucleotides read TGTGCTAGTGGCCCCCTTGGTCGGCTCCAAGAGACTCAGTACTTC.

The count of this clone is one. The chain has TRBV2 and TRBJ2-1, with 8 bases that match TRBD2. This CDR3 region has 15 residues. J gave up 3 bases and V 6 bases, and 7 bases lay outside the gene matches. Germline CDR1 is SNHLY and CDR2 is FYNNEI. CDR3 nucleotide sequence: TGTGCCAGCAGCCCTCTAGCGGGCGGCTACAATGAGCAGTTCTTC. The encoded protein is CASSPLAGGYNEQFF.

The V gene is TRBV5-1, the J gene TRBJ2-7; D might be TRBD2 (6 bases). The CDR3 runs to 19 residues. Trimming cost V 0 bases and J 0 bases, with 22 bases left between them. Germline CDR1 reads SGHRS; CDR2 reads YFSETQ. CDR3 nucleotide sequence: TGCGCCAGCAGCTTGGGCCCCTCTAGCGTAGGCTTAAGCTCCTACGAGCAGTACTTC. Its protein product is CASSLGPSSVGLSSYEQYF.

The V call is TRBV28, the J call TRBJ2-7; TRBD2 aligns across 7 bases. The CDR3 length is 16 residues. V was pared by 4 bases and J by 4 bases, with 13 bases of the junction left unmatched. The germline gives CDR1 MDHEN, CDR2 SYDVKM. CDR3 in DNA: TGTGCCAGCAGTTCCCCCCCGGGGGGAGGGCAATACGAGCAGTACTTC. This sequence encodes CASSSPPGGGQYEQYF.